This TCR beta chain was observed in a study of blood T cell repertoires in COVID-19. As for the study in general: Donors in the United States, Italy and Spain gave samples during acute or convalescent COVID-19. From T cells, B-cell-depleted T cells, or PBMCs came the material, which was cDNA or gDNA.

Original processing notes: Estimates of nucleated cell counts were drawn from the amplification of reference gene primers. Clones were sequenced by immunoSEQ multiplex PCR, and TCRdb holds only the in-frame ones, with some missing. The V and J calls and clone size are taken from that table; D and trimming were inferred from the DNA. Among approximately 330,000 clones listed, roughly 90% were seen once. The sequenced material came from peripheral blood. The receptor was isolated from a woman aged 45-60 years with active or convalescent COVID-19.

For the CDR3, the DNA is TGTGCCAGCAGTTCAATCCTTCCCGGACTAGCGGGGAAAGGGACCCAGTACTTC. This sequence encodes CASSSILPGLAGKGTQYF. V and J are TRBV27 and TRBJ2-5, with TRBD2 identical over 12 bases. The CDR3 consists of 18 residues. Unmatched junction bases numbered 16, after V lost 4 bases and J lost 7 bases. Germline-derived CDR1 and CDR2 are MNHEY and SMNVEV (reference sequence).